The 12 T cell receptor beta chains listed next were all sequenced from one sample in a study of early T cells in non-severe SARS-CoV-2 infection. TCRdb reprocessed the 5' RACE reads with MiXCR, giving one entry per CDR3 protein. The table includes about 30,000 distinct CDR3 sequences, 3.5% to 4.5% detected once. The specimen sequenced was whole blood. These receptors originate from an adult who was a healthcare worker with PCR-confirmed SARS-CoV-2 infection or an uninfected control (not recorded which).

This clonotype was counted between two and nine times. This rearrangement joins TRBV14 to TRBJ1-2; 7 positions agree with TRBD1. The CDR3 has 16 residues. Unmatched junction bases numbered 8, after V lost 1 base and J lost 3 bases. Germline V gene lookup returns CDR1 SGHDN and CDR2 FVKESK. The CDR3 DNA is TGTGCCAGCAGCCAAGGAGGGACAGCAGACTACTATGGCTACACCTTC. Encoded protein: CASSQGGTADYYGYTF. Together with reference TRBV14 and TRBJ1-2, the CDR3 gives the full variable domain: EAGVTQFPSHSVIEKGQTVTLRCDPISGHDNLYWYRRVMGKEIKFLLHFVKESKQDESGMPNNRFLAERTGGTYSTLKVQPAELEDSGVYFCASSQGGTADYYGYTFGSGTRLTVV.

This clonotype was observed many times. This rearrangement joins TRBV20-1 to TRBJ1-5; 10 positions agree with TRBD1. The junction had 6 bases not matched to a gene; V was cut back by 5 bases and J by 2 bases. The CDR3 extends over 15 amino acids. Germline V gene data show CDR1 as DFQATT and CDR2 as SNEGSKA (reference sequence). The DNA of the CDR3 is TGCAGTGCTTCGCCCGGGACAGGGGGCAATCAGCCCCAGCATTTT. It specifies CSASPGTGGNQPQHF.

There are many counts of this clonotype. V and J are TRBV12-3 or TRBV12-4 and TRBJ2-1; 7 nucleotides align to TRBD2. Trimming took 7 bases from V and 1 from J; bases not matched to a gene: 4. The CDR3 has 14 amino acids. This CDR3 reads CASKPGGSYNEQFF. CDR3 sequence (DNA): TGTGCCAGCAAACCGGGGGGATCCTACAATGAGCAGTTCTTC.

This clonotype was observed many times. V is TRBV4-3 and J is TRBJ2-7; a weak D match, TRBD2 (5 bases). CDR1 is LGHNA, CDR2 YSLEER, per germline. Trimming cost V 3 bases and J 1 base, with 10 bases left between them. The CDR3 length is 14 residues. The CDR3 sequence: CASSQQRTSYEQYF. The CDR3, as DNA: TGCGCCAGCAGCCAGCAGCGGACTTCCTACGAGCAGTACTTC.

The sample holds many counts of this clonotype. V is TRBV20-1 and J is TRBJ1-1; 7 nucleotides align to TRBD1. The ends lost 0 bases at V and 3 bases at J; junction bases unmatched: 10. There are 16 residues in the CDR3. Germline values: CDR1 DFQATT, CDR2 SNEGSKA (reference sequence). The CDR3 DNA reads TGCAGTGCTAGAGATTTTTCCCGACAGGGTCACACTGAAGCTTTCTTT. This sequence encodes CSARDFSRQGHTEAFF.

This clonotype was counted at least ten times. This chain links TRBV7-9 with TRBJ2-7; 8 nucleotides line up with TRBD1. Unmatched junction bases numbered 9, after V lost 4 bases and J lost 7 bases. CDR1 and CDR2 (germline): SEHNR, FQNEAQ (reference sequence). The CDR3 runs to 14 residues. As DNA, the CDR3 is TGTGCCAGCAGCTCAATGGACAGGGTCCTAGAGCAGTACTTC. Translation: CASSSMDRVLEQYF.

This clonotype was seen repeatedly, ten times or more. The genes are TRBV27 and TRBJ2-7; 7 nucleotides match TRBD1. J was trimmed by 4 bases and V by 6 bases; bases with no gene match: 6. The germline V gene encodes CDR1 MNHEY and CDR2 SMNVEV (reference sequence). This CDR3 comprises 13 residues. The CDR3 DNA reads as TGTGCCAGCAGAGTGACAGGGACGTACGAGCAGTACTTC. This sequence encodes CASRVTGTYEQYF.

This clonotype was seen many times. J is TRBJ2-3 and V is TRBV11-3; TRBD1 might be the D (6 bases). Germline V lookup: CDR1 SGHNT, CDR2 YENEEA. Trimming shortened V by 3 bases and J by 5 bases, and 9 bases separated the two germline ends. The CDR3 is 13 residues long. As DNA, the CDR3 is TGTGCCAGCAGCTTGACAGGAGGAGATACGCAGTATTTT. As protein: CASSLTGGDTQYF.

This clonotype was seen at least ten times. The gene calls are TRBV29-1 and TRBJ1-2, with 10 nucleotides matching TRBD1. V shed 6 bases and J 4 bases; nucleotides not matched to a gene: 8. The CDR3 extends over 14 amino acids. The germline V gene encodes CDR1 SQVTM and CDR2 ANQGSEA. CDR3 amino acids: CSVARTGGSYGYTF. In DNA, the CDR3 is TGCAGCGTCGCTCGGACAGGGGGAAGCTATGGCTACACCTTC.

The genes are TRBV5-1 and TRBJ1-2; 9 bases match TRBD1. Germline loops: CDR1 SGHRS, CDR2 YFSETQ. Trimming removed 4 bases from V and 4 bases from J; junction bases left unmatched: 2. The CDR3 consists of 13 residues. The CDR3 loop is CASSGQGTYGYTF. The CDR3 region has the DNA TGCGCCAGCAGCGGACAGGGGACCTATGGCTACACCTTC.

In this sample, this clonotype turned up many times. The J gene is TRBJ1-2, the V gene TRBV2, with D unresolved. V was shortened by 0 bases and J by 5 bases, with 7 bases between the two germline ends. Germline assignment: CDR1 SNHLY and CDR2 FYNNEI. This CDR3 has 13 residues. The DNA for the CDR3 is TGTGCCAGCAGTGAAGCCGTAGGGTATGGCTACACCTTC. Encoded protein: CASSEAVGYGYTF.

Many counts were recorded for this clonotype. This CDR3 is CASSLRNEKLFF. The CDR3 DNA sequence: TGTGCCAGTAGTCTCCGTAATGAAAAACTGTTTTTT. J is TRBJ1-4 and V is TRBV19; D gene ambiguous. The length of the CDR3 is 12 residues. Germline CDR1 is LNHDA and CDR2 is SQIVND (reference sequence). V gave up 5 bases and J gave up 4 bases, with 5 bases separating them.